These T cell receptor beta chains were read from a single sample in a study of cytomegalovirus exposure and HLA in healthy donors. TCRdb's copy holds only in-frame clones and misses some; the assay was immunoSEQ multiplex PCR. The repertoire holds some 91,000 clones, with approximately 76% as singletons. Material: PBMCs. Every receptor here comes from a man aged 35 to 55 in good health and CMV-seropositive. Each CDR3 is given with its conserved first and last residue. The D gene is left open where the match is weak. A clone size is listed for some rows: how often the clone was seen (once, few, many), or a class if it is expanded.

v_gene,d_gene,j_gene,abundance,CDR3nt,CDR3aa
TRBV9,TRBD1,TRBJ1-3,once,TGTGCCAGCAGCGTAGACCCACAGGGGGCTGGAAACACCATATATTTT,CASSVDPQGAGNTIYF
TRBV7-9,-,TRBJ2-3,-,TGTGCCAGCAGCTTGAATACGGGGAACACAGATACGCAGTATTTT,CASSLNTGNTDTQYF
TRBV7-7,-,TRBJ2-2,-,TGTGCTAGCAGCTTGGAGGGGTACACCGGGGAGCTGTTTTTT,CASSLEGYTGELFF
TRBV6-5,-,TRBJ2-7,-,TGTGCCAGCAGTTGGAGCGGGCCAGACTCCTACGAGCAGTACTTC,CASSWSGPDSYEQYF
TRBV19,TRBD1,TRBJ1-2,-,TGTGCCAGTAGTCGGCCGGCAATACAGGGGGCGGATGGCTACACCTTC,CASSRPAIQGADGYTF
TRBV4-1,-,TRBJ1-6,-,TGCGCCAGCAGCCAAAGGAGGGAATCACCCCTCCACTTT,CASSQRRESPLHF
TRBV6-5,TRBD2,TRBJ2-3,once,TGTGCCAGCAGACGGACTAGCGGGAGCGCAGATACGCAGTATTTT,CASRRTSGSADTQYF
TRBV19,-,TRBJ1-2,-,TGTGCCAGTAGTTTAGGGACGGCCGGGGATGGCTACACCTTC,CASSLGTAGDGYTF
TRBV6-1,TRBD1,TRBJ2-5,-,TGTGCCAGCAGTGGGACAGGGCGTGCAGAGACCCAGTACTTC,CASSGTGRAETQYF
TRBV11-2,TRBD1,TRBJ2-2,-,TGTGCCAGCAGCTTATTTTACAGGGGCCTCAACACCGGGGAGCTGTTTTTT,CASSLFYRGLNTGELFF
TRBV7-8,-,TRBJ2-1,-,TGTGCCAGCAGCGTCGACAGGGTCATCGGGAGGGCCACCTACAATGAGCAGTTCTTC,CASSVDRVIGRATYNEQFF
TRBV10-2,-,TRBJ2-7,-,TGCGCCAGCAGGGACAAAGCTACCTACGAGCAGTACTTC,CASRDKATYEQYF
TRBV9,TRBD2,TRBJ2-1,-,TGTGCCAGCAATGAGGGAGGGCCCAATGAGCAGTTCTTC,CASNEGGPNEQFF
TRBV9,-,TRBJ1-1,-,TGTGCCAGCAGCTTGACATTGGGGAACACTGAAGCTTTCTTT,CASSLTLGNTEAFF
TRBV19,-,TRBJ2-5,-,TGTGCCAGTAGTATAGCTGAGACCCAGTACTTC,CASSIAETQYF
TRBV7-2,-,TRBJ2-5,-,TGTGCCAGCAGCGTAAATCAGGGGGGAGAGACCCAGTACTTC,CASSVNQGGETQYF
TRBV11-2,TRBD1,TRBJ1-1,once,TGTGCCAGCAGCTTAAGGGACAGAAAGAACACTGAAGCTTTCTTT,CASSLRDRKNTEAFF
TRBV28,TRBD1,TRBJ2-2,-,TGTGCCAGCAGGGTGACAGGGGGCAGTTGGACCGGGGAGCTGTTTTTT,CASRVTGGSWTGELFF
TRBV11-2,-,TRBJ2-5,once,TGTGCCAGCAGCTTATTCTACCGGGGGGAGACCCAGTACTTC,CASSLFYRGETQYF
TRBV18,TRBD2,TRBJ2-1,-,TGTGCCAGCTCAACCGGGACTAGCGGGAGCAATGAGCAGTTCTTC,CASSTGTSGSNEQFF
TRBV19,-,TRBJ1-5,-,TGTGCCACCCGAATCCGGGGGGGCAATCAGCCCCAGCATTTT,CATRIRGGNQPQHF
TRBV7-6,TRBD1,TRBJ1-1,-,TGTGCCAGCAGCACACAGGGGAGGACTGAAGCTTTCTTT,CASSTQGRTEAFF
TRBV11-2,TRBD2,TRBJ2-2,-,TGTGCCAGCAGCTCGACTAGCGGAAATAACACCGGGGAGCTGTTTTTT,CASSSTSGNNTGELFF
TRBV10-3,TRBD2,TRBJ2-7,-,TGTGCCACCAGGGTCCAAGTGGATAGCGGGATCGGAGAGCAGTACTTC,CATRVQVDSGIGEQYF
TRBV5-1,TRBD1,TRBJ2-5,-,TGCGCCAGCAGCACGGGACAGGGGGTAGGGGAGACCCAGTACTTC,CASSTGQGVGETQYF
TRBV7-9,TRBD1,TRBJ1-1,-,TGTGCCAGCAGCTTTGGGGCCGACAGGGGGGGAACTGAAGCTTTCTTT,CASSFGADRGGTEAFF
TRBV4-1,TRBD2,TRBJ2-7,-,TGCGCCAGCAGCCAATTAATAACTAGCGGGGTGTCCTACGAGCAGTACTTC,CASSQLITSGVSYEQYF
TRBV10-3,TRBD1,TRBJ1-5,-,TGTGCCATCAGTGGGACAGGCCCGGATCAGCCCCAGCATTTT,CAISGTGPDQPQHF
TRBV7-9,TRBD1,TRBJ2-1,-,TGTGCCAGCAGCTTAGTCGACCGGGACAGGGGTGACGATGAGCAGTTCTTC,CASSLVDRDRGDDEQFF
TRBV5-4,TRBD1,TRBJ1-3,-,TGTGCCAGCTCCGACAGGGCCTCTGGAAACACCATATATTTT,CASSDRASGNTIYF
TRBV1,-,TRBJ2-1,-,TGCACCAGCAGCCAACCCAGGGGGGTCAATGAGCAGTTCTTC,CTSSQPRGVNEQFF
TRBV29-1,-,TRBJ2-7,-,TGCAGCGTCGCTAAATTACAGGGTCTCGACTACGAGCAGTACTTC,CSVAKLQGLDYEQYF
TRBV5-5,-,TRBJ1-1,-,TGTGCCAGCAGCGGGGAGATTACTGAAGCTTTCTTT,CASSGEITEAFF
TRBV2,TRBD2,TRBJ2-5,-,TGTGCCAGCAGCCCCTTGGAGAGCGGGGAAAAAGAGACCCAGTACTTC,CASSPLESGEKETQYF
TRBV6-1,TRBD1,TRBJ2-3,-,TGTGCCAGCAGTGCCCCGACAGGGGGCGTTTTAGATACGCAGTATTTT,CASSAPTGGVLDTQYF
TRBV10-3,-,TRBJ1-2,-,TGTGCCATCAGTGAAGGGACTTCTTCCTCCGCTTTC,CAISEGTSSSAF
TRBV5-1,TRBD1,TRBJ2-7,-,TGCGCCAGCAGCCTTTGGACAGGGTCCCTATACGAGCAGTACTTC,CASSLWTGSLYEQYF
TRBV11-1,-,TRBJ2-7,-,TGTGCCAGCAGCCGCGGACAGAGCTACGAGCAGTACTTC,CASSRGQSYEQYF
TRBV7-9,TRBD1,TRBJ2-3,-,TGTGCCAGCAGCTTACTGGGACAGGGCTTATTAGATACGCAGTATTTT,CASSLLGQGLLDTQYF
TRBV2,-,TRBJ2-5,-,TGTGCCAGCAGCCTGGGGGGGGCCGGGGAGACCCAGTACTTC,CASSLGGAGETQYF
TRBV12-5,-,TRBJ2-1,few,TGTGCTAGTGTCCCTCCGGGGGACAATGAGCAGTTCTTC,CASVPPGDNEQFF
TRBV2,-,TRBJ2-1,-,TGTGCCAGCAGGAGGGACTCCGAGCAGTTCTTC,CASRRDSEQFF
TRBV5-4,TRBD1,TRBJ2-3,-,TGTGCCAGCAGCTTGCGACAGGGGAAGTTACCAGATACGCAGTATTTT,CASSLRQGKLPDTQYF
TRBV18,-,TRBJ1-2,once,TGTGCCAGCTCACCACCGGGGGCCGGCTATGGCTACACCTTC,CASSPPGAGYGYTF
TRBV5-1,-,TRBJ2-5,-,TGCGCCAGCAGCTTGGCCGGGGGTGAGCAGGAGACCCAGTACTTC,CASSLAGGEQETQYF
TRBV9,TRBD2,TRBJ2-1,-,TGTGCCAGCTGCGCGGGACTAGCCCCCGCGCACTCCAATGAGCAGTTCTTC,CASCAGLAPAHSNEQFF
TRBV9,TRBD2,TRBJ2-7,-,TGTGCCAGCACTCGGGGGGGCGTCTCCTACGAGCAGTACTTC,CASTRGGVSYEQYF
TRBV4-3,TRBD2,TRBJ2-2,-,TGCGCCAGCAGCCAAGGGACTAGCGGATTCTCGAACACCGGGGAGCTGTTTTTT,CASSQGTSGFSNTGELFF
TRBV28,-,TRBJ2-1,-,TGTGCCAGCAGTTTATACAGAGAATATGAGCAGTTCTTC,CASSLYREYEQFF
TRBV6-6,TRBD1,TRBJ1-4,-,TGTGCCACCAGGGGGGGAAATGAAAAACTGTTTTTT,CATRGGNEKLFF
TRBV29-1,TRBD2,TRBJ2-3,once,TGCAGCGTTGAACGGCTAGCGGGGGCTGGAGATACGCAGTATTTT,CSVERLAGAGDTQYF
TRBV18,-,TRBJ2-5,-,TGTGCCAGCTCACCCACGCGGAGCGCGTCATCGGTGCCTCAAGAGACCCAGTACTTC,CASSPTRSASSVPQETQYF
TRBV4-3,TRBD1,TRBJ2-7,-,TGCGCCAGCAGCCAAGGGACAGGACCCTACGAGCAGTACTTC,CASSQGTGPYEQYF
TRBV5-1,TRBD1,TRBJ1-2,few,TGCGCCAGCAGCCAGGGGACAGCTAACTATGGCTACACCTTC,CASSQGTANYGYTF
TRBV5-4,TRBD2,TRBJ2-5,once,TGTGCCAGCAGCTTGGCCGGGACTAGGGGCCAGTACTTC,CASSLAGTRGQYF